This T cell receptor beta chain stems from a study of response to subunit inactivated influenza vaccine. Findings and caveats of the study: It was suggested by the authors that few new T cells are recruited by each seasonal influenza vaccination.

In TCRdb, the RT-PCR reads were re-called with MiXCR into one record per CDR3 protein. Of roughly 150,000 distinct CDR3 sequences listed, about a tenth are singletons. The CDR3 consists of 13 residues. In germline, CDR1 is SEHNR, CDR2 FQNEAQ (reference sequence). V was shortened by 4 bases and J by 4 bases, with 10 bases between the two germline ends. This clonotype was observed many times. The antigen remains undetermined. The genes are TRBV7-9 and TRBJ1-2, with D perhaps matching TRBD1 (5 bases). The sequence derives from a man in his forties or fifties who received an inactivated influenza vaccine. The input for sequencing was non-naive T cells sorted from PBMCs, taken roughly 46 days after vaccination. The CDR3: CASSSSGSYGYTF. Written as DNA, the CDR3 is TGTGCCAGCAGCTCATCAGGGAGCTATGGCTACACCTTC.